This T cell receptor (beta chain) came from a study of blood T cell repertoires in COVID-19. Study-wide context: PBMCs, B-cell-depleted T cells, or T cells were the source of the cDNA or gDNA that made up the material.

The CDR3 is 16 residues long. V gave up 4 bases and J gave up 9 bases; unmatched junction bases: 8. Per the germline V gene, CDR1 is LNHDA and CDR2 is SQIVND (reference sequence). Per the original methods: From reference gene primer amplification, estimates of nucleated cell counts were derived. The protocol was immunoSEQ multiplex PCR, while the TCRdb copy is restricted to in-frame clones and leaves out a portion. From that table come the V and J calls and clone size; the DNA was used to work out D and trimming. The repertoire holds fewer than 400,000 clones, 80% to 90% seen once, with 2.5% to 3.5% in the top ten.

This chain joins TRBV19 and TRBJ1-6, with 11 bases lining up with TRBD1. The source of this sequence is a man aged 30 to 45 with active or convalescent COVID-19. The sequenced sample consisted of peripheral blood. The CDR3 reads CASSRTGGLVSSPLHF. CDR3 DNA: TGTGCCAGTAGTAGGACAGGGGGCCTGGTTTCTTCACCCCTCCACTTT.